This TCR beta chain derives from a study of technical replicates of blood from a handful of donors. This clone was detected only once. Only in-frame clones appear in the TCRdb table, and some are missing; sequencing was by immunoSEQ multiplex PCR. The repertoire holds tens of thousands of clones, with approximately 86% as singletons. Trimming shortened V by 4 bases and J by 1 base, and 5 bases separated the two germline ends. Germline CDR1 reads LNHDA; CDR2 reads SQIVND (reference sequence). The CDR3 totals 14 residues. This sequence joins TRBV19 and TRBJ2-6, with D perhaps matching TRBD1 (5 bases). The receptor was derived from a human donor in good health. Some clones in this sample may be carry-over from other donors' samples. Material for sequencing was PBMCs. The CDR3 coding sequence is TGTGCCAGTAGTACAGGGTCTGGGGCCAACGTCCTGACTTTC. This encodes CASSTGSGANVLTF. The full variable domain, in which reference TRBV19 and TRBJ2-6 provide the parts outside the CDR3, is DGGITQSPKYLFRKEGQNVTLSCEQNLNHDAMYWYRQDPGQGLRLIYYSQIVNDFQKGDIAEGYSVSREKKESFPLTVTSAQKNPTAFYLCASSTGSGANVLTFGAGSRLTVL.